This record covers a single T cell receptor (beta chain). This CDR3 has 15 residues. Germline values: CDR1 SGHAT, CDR2 FQNNGV. The data derive from a study of T cells expressing NK-cell markers. Study context: Investigators obtained TCR beta repertoires from sorted CD3+CD56+NKG2C+, CD3+CD56+NKG2C- and CD3+CD56-NKG2C+ T cells.

TCRdb re-analyzed the 5' RACE reads; it lists each CDR3 protein once, without DNA. The sample data list approximately 150,000 distinct CDR3 sequences. The chain couples TRBV11-2 to TRBJ2-5; TCRdb proposes TRBD1, but this gene call is untestable without DNA. This receptor was identified in a man younger than 30 in good health. The sample was blood T cells: a sorted CD56 or NKG2C T cell subset, CD4+ or CD8+ T cells, or bulk PBMC T cells (not recorded which). The CDR3 sequence is CASSLLGTPAQTQYF.